This paragraph reports one TCR beta chain. The clone's antigen remains unknown. Within one base of it there is no much larger clone, and no base qualities were kept. The data belong to a study of Graves' ophthalmopathy and Graves' hyperthyroidism (dated by TCRdb to 2016 to 2019). A note on the overall study: Peripheral blood samples were taken at the time of initial diagnosis, before any treatment was given. The study used TCR beta repertoire signatures to distinguish Graves' ophthalmopathy from Graves' hyperthyroidism and to predict progression to ophthalmopathy. To explore V-J signatures that separate ophthalmopathy from hyperthyroidism, a discovery set of around 97 patients was enrolled, consisting of about 43 with ophthalmopathy and 55 to 65 with stable hyperthyroidism. An independent validation cohort comprised under 20 hyperthyroidism patients and 15 to 17 patients who later progressed from hyperthyroidism to ophthalmopathy. In over 5 hyperthyroidism patients, the T-cell repertoire of thyroid tissue was compared with the T-cell repertoire of blood. Following sampling, methimazole starting at 30 mg daily was administered to hyperthyroidism patients, and high-dose intravenous methylprednisolone was administered to ophthalmopathy patients. In total, 135 blood samples were TCR-sequenced: around 42 ophthalmopathy, over 70 hyperthyroidism and approximately 17 hyperthyroidism-to-ophthalmopathy patients.

For CDR1 and CDR2, the germline V gene lists SGHTA and FQGTGA. From its cysteine to its phenylalanine, the CDR3 spans 12 amino acids. CDR3 DNA only is kept here, 36 bases in frame from base 1. The germline ends are 15 bases apart after V is trimmed by 11 bases and J by 7 bases. Ophthalmopathy patients were characterized by moderately to severely active disease, a Clinical Activity Score of at least 3, a NOSPECS grade of at least 4, and a disease duration under 3 months. Patients with other autoimmune diseases, uncontrolled infections, pregnancy or lactation were excluded. Clinical symptoms, serum thyroxine, TRAb, thyroid ultrasound and orbital computed tomography were used for diagnosis. PBMCs were isolated from more than 9 ml of fresh peripheral blood by Ficoll-Paque density gradient centrifugation. Trizol reagent was used to extract the total RNA, and its quality was then checked on an Agilent 2100 Bioanalyzer.

TCR beta CDR3 regions were amplified from RNA transcripts for repertoire sequencing. A first-round RT-PCR used HTBI primers with the Qiagen OneStep RT-PCR kit, followed by a second-round multiplex PCR, size selection and purification. Sequencing of the libraries was carried out on an Illumina HiSeq2000 in paired-end mode with 100 bp reads. For the original study's pipeline: SOAPnuke was used to process the reads, removing any read that contained adapters or uncalled bases, had a mean Phred below 15, or lacked an exact match to the constant primer or identifier. COPE v1.2.5 was used to merge high-quality paired reads. Unique nucleotide sequences were defined as clonotypes and aligned to IMGT TRB V, D and J references using MiTCR v1.1. Only V-J combinations with frequency above 0.0001 were analysed, covering approximately 99% of repertoires. For each V-J combination, a TCR clonal expansion and chaos score was defined as the ratio of F50 clonal expansion to chaos observed in the TCRdist matrix. Features were reduced by Welch's t-statistics and random forest to approximately 13 V-J combinations, which fed a naive Bayes classifier. The similarity between thyroid and blood repertoires was quantified using the Morisita-Horn index. TCRdb's own reprocessing of the public reads used fastp at Q25 and MiXCR and kept productive beta chains. Each CDR3 protein appears once, grouped with its most common genes and DNA. The V and J calls shown here were made by TCRdb, not taken from the authors' results. The sample yields hundreds of thousands of distinct CDR3 sequences; roughly two fifths were counted once. 44% of the sample lies in the top ten.

Results the study describes overall, beyond this receptor: Ophthalmopathy was separated from stable hyperthyroidism by the 13-signature model with more than 85% sensitivity and around 81% specificity in cross-validation and with 80%/75% in the test set. In validation, the model predicted ophthalmopathy progression with about 64% sensitivity and 72.22% specificity; some 13 predicted patients were CT-confirmed with GO in a median of around 6.5 months. Sample size was not predetermined statistically, and investigators were not blinded to group allocation. Most of the expanded thyroid clonotypes with a frequency above 0.001 were also detected in blood, and it was suggested that the thyroid immune response may be reflected by blood repertoires.

The sequence was collected from an adult man with Graves' ophthalmopathy. In this chain, TRBV7-3 is recombined with TRBJ1-5; the D gene lacks a confident call. Sequencing used peripheral blood. The CDR3 reads as follows: CAWSVEMQPQHF. The bases read TGTGCCTGGAGTGTGGAAATGCAGCCCCAGCATTTT.